The entry below gives a single T cell receptor beta chain sequence along with its context. Sequenced by immunoSEQ multiplex PCR; TCRdb stores in-frame clones only, minus some. The sample holds 100,000 to 150,000 clones, around 85% seen once. This CDR3 is built from 13 residues. V was trimmed by 6 bases and J by 5 bases, leaving 13 bases between them. Per the germline V gene, CDR1 is KGHSH and CDR2 is LQKENI. The data were taken from a study of PD-L1 blockade in urothelial cancer. About the study: Before enrollment, 0 to 3 chemotherapy regimens had been given to patients.

Time point meaning: pretreatment peripheral blood. The source was PBMCs, collected around atezolizumab (anti-PD-L1) treatment. The rearrangement links TRBV18 to TRBJ1-1; D is unresolved. This sequence was found in a man aged 45-65 years with urothelial cancer. CDR3 residues: CASSLRAGTEAFF. As DNA, the CDR3 is TGTGCCAGCTCCCTTAGGGCGGGAACTGAAGCTTTCTTT.